This T cell receptor (beta chain) was documented in a study of beta chain features in type 1 diabetes. About the study: All samples together contributed 95 million to 110 million sorted cells for examination. Study-wide points: Significant though moderate, a shortening of TCRB CDR3s appeared in all four CD4+ subsets of Type 1 diabetes patients.

Comments on this clone: Its antigen is undetermined. The same CDR3 arises from other DNA sequences in this sample as well.

Sequencing targeted expressed TCRB transcripts, as all isolated RNA had been reverse transcribed. Assay: immunoSEQ multiplex PCR; the TCRdb copy retains only in-frame clones and omits some. This table has hundreds of thousands of clones, roughly 15% appearing once. Sorting of CD4+ naive, central memory, regulatory and stem cell-like memory cells was performed via CD45RO/CCR7/CD25/CD127/CD95/CD27. Without exception, sorted populations had purity beyond 95%. Sequenced input: naive CD4+ T cells from blood. This TCR came from a man aged 18-30 years in good health.

This chain's CDR3 is CASSLGQYEQYF. The CDR3 DNA reads as TGCGCCAGCAGCTTAGGACAGTACGAGCAGTACTTC. The V call is TRBV5-1, the J call TRBJ2-7; D may be TRBD1 (6 bases). The CDR3 sequence is 12 residues long. With 2 bases removed from V and 4 bases from J, the gap between germline ends came to 7 bases. The germline gives CDR1 SGHRS, CDR2 YFSETQ.